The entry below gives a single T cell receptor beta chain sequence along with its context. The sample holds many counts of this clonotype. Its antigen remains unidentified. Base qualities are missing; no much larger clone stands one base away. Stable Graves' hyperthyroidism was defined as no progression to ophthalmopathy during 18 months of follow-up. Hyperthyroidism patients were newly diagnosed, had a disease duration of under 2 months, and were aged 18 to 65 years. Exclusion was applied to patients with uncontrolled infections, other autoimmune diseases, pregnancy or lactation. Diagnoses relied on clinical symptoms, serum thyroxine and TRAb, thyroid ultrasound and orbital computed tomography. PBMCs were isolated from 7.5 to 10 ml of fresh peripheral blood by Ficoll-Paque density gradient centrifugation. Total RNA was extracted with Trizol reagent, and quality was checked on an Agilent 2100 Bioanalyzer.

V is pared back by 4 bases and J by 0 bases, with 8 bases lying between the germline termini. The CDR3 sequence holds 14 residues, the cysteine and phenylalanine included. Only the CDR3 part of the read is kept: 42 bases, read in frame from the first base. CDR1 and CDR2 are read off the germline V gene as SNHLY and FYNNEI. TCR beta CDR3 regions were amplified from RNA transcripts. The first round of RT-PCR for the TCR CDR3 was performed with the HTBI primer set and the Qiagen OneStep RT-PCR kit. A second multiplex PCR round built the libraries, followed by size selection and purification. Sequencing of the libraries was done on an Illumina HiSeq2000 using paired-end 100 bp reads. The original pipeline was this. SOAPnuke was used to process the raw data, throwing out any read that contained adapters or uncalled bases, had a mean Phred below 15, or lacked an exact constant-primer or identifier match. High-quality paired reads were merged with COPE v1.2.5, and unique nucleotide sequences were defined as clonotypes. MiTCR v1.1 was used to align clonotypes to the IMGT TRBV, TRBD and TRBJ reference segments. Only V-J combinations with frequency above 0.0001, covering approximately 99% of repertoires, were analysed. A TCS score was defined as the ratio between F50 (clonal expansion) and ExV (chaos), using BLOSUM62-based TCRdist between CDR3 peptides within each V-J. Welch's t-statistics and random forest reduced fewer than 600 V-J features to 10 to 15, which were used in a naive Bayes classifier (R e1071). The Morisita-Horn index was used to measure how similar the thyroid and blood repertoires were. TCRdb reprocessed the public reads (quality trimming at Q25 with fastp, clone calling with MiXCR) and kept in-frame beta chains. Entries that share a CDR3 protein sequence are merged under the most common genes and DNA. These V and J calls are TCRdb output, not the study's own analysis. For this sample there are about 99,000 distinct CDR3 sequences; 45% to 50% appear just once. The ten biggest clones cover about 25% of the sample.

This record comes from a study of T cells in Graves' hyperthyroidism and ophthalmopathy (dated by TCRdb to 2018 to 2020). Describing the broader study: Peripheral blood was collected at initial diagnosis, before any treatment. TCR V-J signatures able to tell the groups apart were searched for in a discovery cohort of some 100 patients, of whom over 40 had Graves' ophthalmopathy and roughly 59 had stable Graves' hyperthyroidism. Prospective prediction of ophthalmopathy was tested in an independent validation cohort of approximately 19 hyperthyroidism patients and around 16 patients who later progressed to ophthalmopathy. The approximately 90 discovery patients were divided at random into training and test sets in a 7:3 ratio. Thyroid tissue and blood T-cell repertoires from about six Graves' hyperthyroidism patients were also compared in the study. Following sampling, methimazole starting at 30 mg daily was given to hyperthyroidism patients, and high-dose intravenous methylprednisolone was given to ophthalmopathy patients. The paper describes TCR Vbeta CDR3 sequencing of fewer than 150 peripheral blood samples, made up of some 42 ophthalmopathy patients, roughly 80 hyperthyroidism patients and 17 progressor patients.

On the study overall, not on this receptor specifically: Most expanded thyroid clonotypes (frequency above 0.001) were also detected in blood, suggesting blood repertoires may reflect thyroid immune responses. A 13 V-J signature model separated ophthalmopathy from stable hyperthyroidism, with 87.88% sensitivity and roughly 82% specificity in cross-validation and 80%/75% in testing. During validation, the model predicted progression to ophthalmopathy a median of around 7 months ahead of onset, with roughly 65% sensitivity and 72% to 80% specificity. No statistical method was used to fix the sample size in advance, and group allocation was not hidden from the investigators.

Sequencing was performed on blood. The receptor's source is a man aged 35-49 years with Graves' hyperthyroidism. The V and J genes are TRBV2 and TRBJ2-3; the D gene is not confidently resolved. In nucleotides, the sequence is TGTGCCAGCAGTGCTTGGGCCAGCACAGATACGCAGTATTTT. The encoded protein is CASSAWASTDTQYF. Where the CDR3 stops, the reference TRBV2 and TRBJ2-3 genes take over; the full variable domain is EPEVTQTPSHQVTQMGQEVILRCVPISNHLYFYWYRQILGQKVEFLVSFYNNEISEKSEIFDDQFSVERPDGSNFTLKIRSTKLEDSAMYFCASSAWASTDTQYFGPGTRLTVL.